This is a list of T cell receptor beta chains from one sample in a study of shared clonotypes between healthy human individuals. TCRdb's table, derived via immunoSEQ multiplex PCR, lists solely in-frame clones and lacks some. This table has roughly 2.2 million clones, about nine tenths appearing once. The source material was naive CD4+ T cells from PBMCs. The receptor set was obtained from a man between 18 and 35 years old in good health. Some clones in this sample may be carry-over from other donors' samples. CDR3s include the opening cysteine and the closing phenylalanine or tryptophan. The order of the fields is J gene, CDR3 length, clone size, V gene, D gene, CDR3 DNA, CDR3 protein. A D gene is named only where the DNA matches it firmly. Only some rows state a clone size, as once, few, many or a class for expanded clones.

TRBJ1-1,17,few,TRBV27,-,TGTGCCAGCAGTTCCCAACCCAGCGTCGACATGAACACTGAAGCTTTCTTT,CASSSQPSVDMNTEAFF
TRBJ2-7,15,-,TRBV9,TRBD2,TGTGCCAGCAGCCCCCGGACTAGCGGAGCCTACGAGCAGTACTTC,CASSPRTSGAYEQYF
TRBJ2-2,18,-,TRBV29-1,TRBD2,TGCAGCGTTGGTCTAGAACTAGCGGGAGGGGGGTACACCGGGGAGCTGTTTTTT,CSVGLELAGGGYTGELFF
TRBJ1-3,12,-,TRBV28,-,TGTGCCAGCAGTTTAAGAGGAAACACCATATATTTT,CASSLRGNTIYF
TRBJ2-2,20,-,TRBV30,TRBD2,TGTGCCTGGAGCGGGGGGACTAGCGGGAGTTGGTTTCGAACAGTCGGGGAGCTGTTTTTT,CAWSGGTSGSWFRTVGELFF
TRBJ1-4,15,-,TRBV7-9,-,TGTGCCAGCAGCCCCCCGGGGGCCGGTAATGAAAAACTGTTTTTT,CASSPPGAGNEKLFF
TRBJ2-3,16,-,TRBV6-4,-,TGTGCCAGCAGGGGGCTTGGTGGGCTAAGGACAGATACGCAGTATTTT,CASRGLGGLRTDTQYF
TRBJ1-5,14,once,TRBV2,-,TGTGCCAGCCAACTCGGGGGTAGTAATCAGCCCCAGCATTTT,CASQLGGSNQPQHF
TRBJ1-1,13,-,TRBV5-1,-,TGCGCCAGCAGTCAAGACAGGAACACTGAAGCTTTCTTT,CASSQDRNTEAFF
TRBJ1-4,15,-,TRBV4-1,-,TGCGCCAGCAGCCAAGATAGGACGGGGAATGAAAAACTGTTTTTT,CASSQDRTGNEKLFF
TRBJ2-1,15,-,TRBV6-1,TRBD2,TGTGCCAGCAGACAAGCGGGGGGGGCCTACAATGAGCAGTTCTTC,CASRQAGGAYNEQFF
TRBJ1-4,16,-,TRBV28,TRBD1,TGTGCCAGCAGTCCAGGGGGCGCGGGAGCTAATGAAAAACTGTTTTTT,CASSPGGAGANEKLFF
TRBJ1-2,14,-,TRBV2,-,TGTGCCAGCAGTGAGCAGGGGCCGATTTATGGCTACACCTTC,CASSEQGPIYGYTF
TRBJ2-7,15,-,TRBV18,TRBD1,TGTGCCAGCTCACCAAGGGACAGGGCCACGTTCGAGCAGTACTTC,CASSPRDRATFEQYF
TRBJ2-1,13,-,TRBV30,-,TGTGCCTGGATAAGGTTTATTGGCAATGAGCAGTTCTTC,CAWIRFIGNEQFF
TRBJ2-6,18,-,TRBV6-1,-,TGTGCCAGCAGTGAACCAGGGGAAATGGTAGTCGGGGCCAACGTCCTGACTTTC,CASSEPGEMVVGANVLTF
TRBJ2-5,11,-,TRBV6-5,-,TGTGCCAGCAGTTACGGGGTCGGGCAGTACTTC,CASSYGVGQYF
TRBJ2-1,15,-,TRBV6-4,-,TGTGCCAGCACAGAGAAAGAACTCGCCTACAATGAGCAGTTCTTC,CASTEKELAYNEQFF
TRBJ2-1,14,-,TRBV7-6,-,TGTGCCAGCAGCTTAACCAGGGCCTACAATGAGCAGTTCTTC,CASSLTRAYNEQFF
TRBJ2-6,15,-,TRBV19,-,TGTGCCAGTAGTATTTACACCTCTGGGGCCAACGTCCTGACTTTC,CASSIYTSGANVLTF
TRBJ1-2,13,-,TRBV7-2,-,TGTGCCAGCAGCTTAACCCGCCGCTATGGCTACACCTTC,CASSLTRRYGYTF
TRBJ2-7,13,-,TRBV28,TRBD2,TGTGCCAGCAGGCTGGGACTAGCGGGCGAGCAGTACTTC,CASRLGLAGEQYF
TRBJ1-5,14,once,TRBV6-5,-,TGTGCCAGCAGCCGTTTGGGTTTCGATCAGCCCCAGCATTTT,CASSRLGFDQPQHF
TRBJ1-2,16,-,TRBV5-6,-,TGTGCCAGCAGATGGGGGAGAAGCACCTCGGTCTATGGCTACACCTTC,CASRWGRSTSVYGYTF
TRBJ1-1,13,-,TRBV6-5,-,TGTGCCAGCAGCGCTAGGGGGAACACTGAAGCTTTCTTT,CASSARGNTEAFF
TRBJ2-7,15,-,TRBV7-7,TRBD1,TGTGCCAGCAGCCCAGGCGCGGACAGGGTGCACGAGCAGTACTTC,CASSPGADRVHEQYF
TRBJ2-5,18,-,TRBV5-1,-,TGCGCCAGCATACGGGCAGCAGGGGCCCCCTGGGGGCAAGAGACCCAGTACTTC,CASIRAAGAPWGQETQYF
TRBJ2-6,13,few,TRBV6-5,-,TGTGCCAGCAGTTTACCTGGGGCCAACGTCCTGACTTTC,CASSLPGANVLTF
TRBJ2-7,16,-,TRBV25-1,TRBD2,TGTGCCAGCAGTGAAACCGGAGTAGCGGGGGCCTACGAGCAGTACTTC,CASSETGVAGAYEQYF
TRBJ2-2,15,-,TRBV7-9,TRBD2,TGTGCCAGCAGCTCTAGCGGGAGAAACACCGGGGAGCTGTTTTTT,CASSSSGRNTGELFF
TRBJ2-5,11,-,TRBV6-1,-,TGTGCCAGCAGTTATATAGAGACCCAGTACTTC,CASSYIETQYF
TRBJ2-5,16,-,TRBV5-5,-,TGTGCCAGCAGCTTGGGGATGGTACAGACGGGAGAGACCCAGTACTTC,CASSLGMVQTGETQYF
TRBJ2-3,15,-,TRBV7-9,TRBD2,TGTGCCGCAGCCCAGAGGACTAGCGAGGGAGATACGCAGTATTTT,CAAAQRTSEGDTQYF
TRBJ2-3,14,-,TRBV6-1,-,TGTGCCAGCAGTGATCGGGGTAAAGCAGATACGCAGTATTTT,CASSDRGKADTQYF
TRBJ2-2,14,-,TRBV7-3,-,TGTGCCAGCAGCTTTCAGGCAGGGACCGGGGAGCTGTTTTTT,CASSFQAGTGELFF
TRBJ2-7,15,-,TRBV7-9,-,TGTGCCAGCAGCTTTGGAGGGGCCTTATCCTACGAGCAGTACTTC,CASSFGGALSYEQYF
TRBJ1-2,15,few,TRBV5-4,TRBD1,TGTGCCAGCAGCGAATCCCCGACAGGGGCCTATGGCTACACCTTC,CASSESPTGAYGYTF
TRBJ2-7,15,once,TRBV10-3,-,TGTGCCATCAGGGGAGGCGAACGGAGCTCCTACGAGCAGTACTTC,CAIRGGERSSYEQYF
TRBJ2-1,14,-,TRBV30,-,TGTGCCTGGAGGCAGGGGCCGGCCTACAATGAGCAGTTCTTC,CAWRQGPAYNEQFF
TRBJ2-1,13,-,TRBV30,-,TGTGCCTGGATGAGGCGCCGAGGGGGGGAGCAGTTCTTC,CAWMRRRGGEQFF
TRBJ2-3,16,-,TRBV5-1,TRBD2,TGCGCCAGCAGCTTGGAGTTAGCGGGAGTCGGAGATACGCAGTATTTT,CASSLELAGVGDTQYF
TRBJ2-5,13,-,TRBV6-1,-,TGTGCCAGCAGTCGACAGGATCAAGAGACCCAGTACTTC,CASSRQDQETQYF
TRBJ2-7,14,-,TRBV7-9,TRBD1,TGTGCCAGCAGCCCCTGGACAGGTTCCTACGAGCAGTACTTC,CASSPWTGSYEQYF
TRBJ1-1,12,few,TRBV5-1,-,TGCGCCAGCAGCGCCGGGAACACTGAAGCTTTCTTT,CASSAGNTEAFF
TRBJ2-7,14,-,TRBV28,TRBD1,TGTGCCAGCAGTTTAGGGGACAGTAGGAACGAGCAGTACTTC,CASSLGDSRNEQYF
TRBJ1-1,14,few,TRBV7-3,-,TGTGCCAGCAGCTTATCCGGGTTGGGTGAGAGAGCTTTCTTT,CASSLSGLGERAFF
TRBJ1-2,14,-,TRBV2,-,TGTGCCAGCAGTGAGCCAGGGAGTAACTATGGCTACACCTTC,CASSEPGSNYGYTF
TRBJ2-1,16,-,TRBV11-3,TRBD1,TGTGCCAGCAGCTTAGCCCGGACAGGGAAGGGGGATGAGCAGTTCTTC,CASSLARTGKGDEQFF
TRBJ2-3,15,once,TRBV5-4,-,TGTGCCAGCAGCCGGATGGACACCTACACAGATACGCAGTATTTT,CASSRMDTYTDTQYF